Listed here is a single T cell receptor (beta chain). The antigen is undetermined. TCRdb redid the calling of the reads with MiXCR, one entry per CDR3 protein. Of roughly 990,000 distinct CDR3 sequences in the sample, 31% were seen once. This sample stems from a study of T cell repertoires in cytomegalovirus infection. The CDR3 consists of 14 residues. V was shortened by 8 bases and J by 3 bases, with 16 bases between the two germline ends. Looked up from germline, CDR1 is MNHEY and CDR2 is SMNVEV (reference sequence). The rearrangement joins TRBV27 to TRBJ1-1; possible D gene TRBD1, 5 bases. The starting material was cultured CD8+ T cells from PBMCs, obtained from culture after CMV antigen stimulation. This TCR was recovered from a human donor in good health (CMV status not recorded). Some clones in this sample may be carry-over from other donors' samples. The DNA for the CDR3 is TGTGCCAGCGGATCGCGGGGGTTCTACACTGAAGCTTTCTTT. Its protein is CASGSRGFYTEAFF.